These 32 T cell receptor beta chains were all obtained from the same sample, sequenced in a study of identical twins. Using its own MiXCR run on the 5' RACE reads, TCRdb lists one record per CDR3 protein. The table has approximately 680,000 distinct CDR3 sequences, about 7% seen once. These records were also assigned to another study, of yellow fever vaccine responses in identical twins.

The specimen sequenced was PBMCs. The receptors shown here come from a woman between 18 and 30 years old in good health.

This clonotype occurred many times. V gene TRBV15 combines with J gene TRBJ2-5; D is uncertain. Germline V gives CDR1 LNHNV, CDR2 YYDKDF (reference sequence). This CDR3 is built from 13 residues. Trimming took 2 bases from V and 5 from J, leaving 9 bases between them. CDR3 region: CATSRSSLETQYF. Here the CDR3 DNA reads TGTGCCACCAGCAGAAGTAGTTTGGAGACCCAGTACTTC.

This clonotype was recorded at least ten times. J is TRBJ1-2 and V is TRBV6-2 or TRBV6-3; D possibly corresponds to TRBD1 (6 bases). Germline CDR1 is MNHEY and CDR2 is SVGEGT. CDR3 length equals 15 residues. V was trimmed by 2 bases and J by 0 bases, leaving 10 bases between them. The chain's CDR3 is CASSYGGHSNYGYTF. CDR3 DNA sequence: TGTGCCAGCAGTTACGGGGGACACTCTAACTATGGCTACACCTTC.

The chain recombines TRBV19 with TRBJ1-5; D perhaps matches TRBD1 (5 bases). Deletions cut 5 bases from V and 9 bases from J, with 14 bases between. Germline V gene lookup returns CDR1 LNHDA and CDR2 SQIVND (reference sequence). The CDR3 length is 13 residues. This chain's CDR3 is CASSRGTDPPQHF. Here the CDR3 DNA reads TGTGCCAGTAGTCGAGGGACTGACCCGCCCCAGCATTTT.

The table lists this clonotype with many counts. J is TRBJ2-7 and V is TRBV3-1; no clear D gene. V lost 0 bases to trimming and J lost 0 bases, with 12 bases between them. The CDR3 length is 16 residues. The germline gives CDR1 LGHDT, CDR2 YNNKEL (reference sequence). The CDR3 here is CASSQDPSPSSYEQYF. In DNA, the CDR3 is TGTGCCAGCAGCCAAGATCCGAGTCCGAGCTCCTACGAGCAGTACTTC.

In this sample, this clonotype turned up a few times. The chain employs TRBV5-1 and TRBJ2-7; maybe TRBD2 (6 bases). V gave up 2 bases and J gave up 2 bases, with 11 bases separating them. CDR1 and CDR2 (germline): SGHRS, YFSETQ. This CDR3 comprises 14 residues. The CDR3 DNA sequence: TGCGCCAGCAGCTTTTGGGACTCAACCTACGAGCAGTACTTC. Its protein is CASSFWDSTYEQYF.

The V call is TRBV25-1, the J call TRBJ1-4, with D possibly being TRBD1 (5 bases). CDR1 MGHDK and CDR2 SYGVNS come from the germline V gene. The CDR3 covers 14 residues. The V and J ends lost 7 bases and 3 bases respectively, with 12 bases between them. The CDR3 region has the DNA TGTGCCAGCAACGAACGGGGACCTAATGAAAAACTGTTTTTT. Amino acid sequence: CASNERGPNEKLFF.

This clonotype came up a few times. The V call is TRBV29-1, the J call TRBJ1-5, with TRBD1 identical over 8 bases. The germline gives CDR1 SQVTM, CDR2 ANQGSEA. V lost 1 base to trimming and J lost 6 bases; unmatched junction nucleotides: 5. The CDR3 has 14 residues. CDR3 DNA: TGCAGCGTTGAAGGGCAGGGGGCAGGTCAGCCCCAGCATTTT. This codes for CSVEGQGAGQPQHF.

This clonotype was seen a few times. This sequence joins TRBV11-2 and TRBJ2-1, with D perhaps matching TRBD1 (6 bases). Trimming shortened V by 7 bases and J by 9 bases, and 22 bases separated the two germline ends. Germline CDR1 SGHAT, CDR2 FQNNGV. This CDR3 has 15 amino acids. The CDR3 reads CASTVGQRLVSEQFF. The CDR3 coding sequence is TGTGCCAGCACCGTCGGACAGCGACTGGTTTCTGAGCAGTTCTTC. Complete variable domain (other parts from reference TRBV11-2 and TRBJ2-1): EAGVAQSPRYKIIEKRQSVAFWCNPISGHATLYWYQQILGQGPKLLIQFQNNGVVDDSQLPKDRFSAERLKGVDSTLKIQPAKLEDSAVYLCASTVGQRLVSEQFFGPGTRLTVL.

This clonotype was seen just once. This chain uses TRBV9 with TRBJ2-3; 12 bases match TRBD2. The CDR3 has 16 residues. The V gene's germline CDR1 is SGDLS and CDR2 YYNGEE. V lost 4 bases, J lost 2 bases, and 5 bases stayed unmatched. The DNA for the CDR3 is TGTGCCAGCAGCCAAACTAGCGGGGGGTACACAGATACGCAGTATTTT. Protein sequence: CASSQTSGGYTDTQYF.

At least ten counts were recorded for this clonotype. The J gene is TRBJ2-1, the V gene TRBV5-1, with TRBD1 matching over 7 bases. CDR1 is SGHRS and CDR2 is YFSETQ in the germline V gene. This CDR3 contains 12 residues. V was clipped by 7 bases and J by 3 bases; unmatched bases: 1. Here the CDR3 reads CASWDSYNEQFF. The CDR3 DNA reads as TGCGCCAGCTGGGACAGCTACAATGAGCAGTTCTTC. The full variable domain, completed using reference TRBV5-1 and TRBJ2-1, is KAGVTQTPRYLIKTRGQQVTLSCSPISGHRSVSWYQQTPGQGLQFLFEYFSETQRNKGNFPGRFSGRQFSNSRSEMNVSTLELGDSALYLCASWDSYNEQFFGPGTRLTVL.

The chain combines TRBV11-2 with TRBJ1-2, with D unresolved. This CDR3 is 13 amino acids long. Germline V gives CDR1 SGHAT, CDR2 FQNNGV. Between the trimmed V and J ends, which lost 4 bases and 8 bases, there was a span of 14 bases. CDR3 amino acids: CASSSTRVAGYTF. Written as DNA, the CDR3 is TGTGCCAGCAGCTCGACACGGGTGGCGGGCTACACCTTC.

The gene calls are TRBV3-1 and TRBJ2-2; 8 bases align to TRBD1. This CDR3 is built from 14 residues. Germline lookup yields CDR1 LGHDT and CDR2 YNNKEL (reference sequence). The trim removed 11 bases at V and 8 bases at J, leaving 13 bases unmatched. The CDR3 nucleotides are TGTGCCTCCCGCGGACAGGGCGAAGTAGGGGAGCTGTTTTTT. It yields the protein CASRGQGEVGELFF.

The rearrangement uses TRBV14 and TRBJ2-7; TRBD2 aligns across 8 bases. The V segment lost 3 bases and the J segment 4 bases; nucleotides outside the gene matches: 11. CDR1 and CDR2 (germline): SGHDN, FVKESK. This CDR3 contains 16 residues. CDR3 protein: CASSHLGGGLSYEQYF. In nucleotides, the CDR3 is TGTGCCAGCAGCCACCTCGGGGGGGGGCTATCTTACGAGCAGTACTTC.

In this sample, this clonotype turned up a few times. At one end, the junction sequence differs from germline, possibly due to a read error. CDR3 sequence: CASSPLQGNAEAFF. For the CDR3, the DNA is TGTGCCAGCTCACCTCTACAGGGGAACGCTGAAGCTTTCTTT. The V gene is TRBV18, the J gene TRBJ1-1; 7 bases are a match to TRBD1. The germline gives CDR1 KGHSH, CDR2 LQKENI. The CDR3 length is 14 residues.

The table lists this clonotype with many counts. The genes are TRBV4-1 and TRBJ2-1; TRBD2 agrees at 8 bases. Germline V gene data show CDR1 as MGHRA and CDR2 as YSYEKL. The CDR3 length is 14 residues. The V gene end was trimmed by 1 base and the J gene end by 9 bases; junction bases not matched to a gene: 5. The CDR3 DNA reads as TGCGCCAGCAGCCAAGGACTAGCGATAGGTGAGCAGTTCTTC. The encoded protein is CASSQGLAIGEQFF.

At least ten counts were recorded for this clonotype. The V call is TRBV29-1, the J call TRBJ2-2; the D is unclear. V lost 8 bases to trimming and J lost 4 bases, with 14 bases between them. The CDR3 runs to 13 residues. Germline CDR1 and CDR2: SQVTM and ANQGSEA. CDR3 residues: CSSIRVGTGELFF. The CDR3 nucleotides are TGCAGCTCCATTAGGGTCGGCACCGGGGAGCTGTTTTTT.

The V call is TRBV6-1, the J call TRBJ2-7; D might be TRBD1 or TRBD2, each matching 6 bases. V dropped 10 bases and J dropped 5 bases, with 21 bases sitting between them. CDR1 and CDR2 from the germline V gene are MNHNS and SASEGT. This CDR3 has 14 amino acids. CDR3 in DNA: TGTGCCACCGGGAGAGGGGGAGTTCAGGACGAGCAGTACTTC. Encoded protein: CATGRGGVQDEQYF.

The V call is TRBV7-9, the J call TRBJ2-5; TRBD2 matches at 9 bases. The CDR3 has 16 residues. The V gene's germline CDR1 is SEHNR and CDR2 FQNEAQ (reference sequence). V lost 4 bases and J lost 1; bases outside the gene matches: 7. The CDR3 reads CASSSGLATRQETQYF. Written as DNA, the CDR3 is TGTGCCAGCAGCTCCGGACTAGCGACGCGCCAAGAGACCCAGTACTTC.

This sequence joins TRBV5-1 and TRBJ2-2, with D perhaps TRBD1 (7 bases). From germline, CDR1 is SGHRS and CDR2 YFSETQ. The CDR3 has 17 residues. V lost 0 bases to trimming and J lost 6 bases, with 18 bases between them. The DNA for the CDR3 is TGCGCCAGCAGCTTGGGGACTACAGGGGAAGCTTCCGGGGAGCTGTTTTTT. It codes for CASSLGTTGEASGELFF.

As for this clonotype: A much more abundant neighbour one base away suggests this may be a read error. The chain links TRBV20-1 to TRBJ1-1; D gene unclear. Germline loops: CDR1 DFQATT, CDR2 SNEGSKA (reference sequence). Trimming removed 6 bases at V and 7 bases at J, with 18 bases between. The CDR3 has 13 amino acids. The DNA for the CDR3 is TGCAGTGCCAGGCGGCACGGGCTGGGTGAAGCTTTCTTT. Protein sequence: CSARRHGLGEAFF.

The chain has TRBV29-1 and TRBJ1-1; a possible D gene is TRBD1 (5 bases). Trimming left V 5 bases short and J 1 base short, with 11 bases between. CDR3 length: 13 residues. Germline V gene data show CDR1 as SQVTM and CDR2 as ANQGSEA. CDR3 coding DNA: TGCAGCGTTATGACAGCCACGAACACTGAAGCTTTCTTT. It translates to CSVMTATNTEAFF.

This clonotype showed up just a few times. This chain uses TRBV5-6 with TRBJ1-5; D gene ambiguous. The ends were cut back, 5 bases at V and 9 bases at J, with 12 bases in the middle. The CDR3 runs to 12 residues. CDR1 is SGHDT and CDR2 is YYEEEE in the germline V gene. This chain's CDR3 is CASRDQERPQHF. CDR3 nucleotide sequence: TGTGCCAGCAGGGACCAGGAGCGGCCCCAGCATTTT.

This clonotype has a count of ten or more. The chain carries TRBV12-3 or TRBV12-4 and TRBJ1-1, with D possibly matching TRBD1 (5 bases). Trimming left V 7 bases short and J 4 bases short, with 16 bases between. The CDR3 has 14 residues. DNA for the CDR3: TGTGCCAGCACCCTGGGACCAGGAGGCACTGAAGCTTTCTTT. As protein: CASTLGPGGTEAFF.

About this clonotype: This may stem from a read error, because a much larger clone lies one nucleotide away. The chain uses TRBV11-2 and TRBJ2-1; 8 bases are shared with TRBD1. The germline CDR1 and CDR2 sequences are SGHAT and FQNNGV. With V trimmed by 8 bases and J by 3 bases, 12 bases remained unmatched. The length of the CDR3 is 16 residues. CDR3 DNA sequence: TGTGCCAGCGCCCTTAGTCAGGGGGCCGTCTACAATGAGCAGTTCTTC. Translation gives CASALSQGAVYNEQFF.

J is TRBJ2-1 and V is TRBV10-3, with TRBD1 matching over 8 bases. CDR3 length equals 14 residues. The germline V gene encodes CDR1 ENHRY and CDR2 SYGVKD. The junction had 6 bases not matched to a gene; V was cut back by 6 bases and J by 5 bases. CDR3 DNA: TGTGCCATCAGCGCAGGACAGGGAAACAATGAGCAGTTCTTC. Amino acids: CAISAGQGNNEQFF.

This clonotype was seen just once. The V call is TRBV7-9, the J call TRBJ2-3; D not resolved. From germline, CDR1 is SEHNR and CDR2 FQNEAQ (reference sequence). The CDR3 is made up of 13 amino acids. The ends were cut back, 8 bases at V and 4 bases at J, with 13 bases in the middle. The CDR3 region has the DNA TGTGCCAGCGGCCAAAACAGTGCAGATACGCAGTATTTT. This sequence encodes CASGQNSADTQYF. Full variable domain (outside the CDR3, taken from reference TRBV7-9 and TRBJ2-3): DTGVSQNPRHKITKRGQNVTFRCDPISEHNRLYWYRQTLGQGPEFLTYFQNEAQLEKSRLLSDRFSAERPKGSFSTLEIQRTEQGDSAMYLCASGQNSADTQYFGPGTRLTVL.

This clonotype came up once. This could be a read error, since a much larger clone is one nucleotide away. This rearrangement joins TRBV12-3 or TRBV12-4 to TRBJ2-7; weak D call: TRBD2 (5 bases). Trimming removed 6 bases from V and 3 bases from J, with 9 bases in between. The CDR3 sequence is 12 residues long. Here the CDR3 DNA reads TGTGCCAGCAGGACACGGGGCTACGAGCAGTACTTC. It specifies CASRTRGYEQYF.

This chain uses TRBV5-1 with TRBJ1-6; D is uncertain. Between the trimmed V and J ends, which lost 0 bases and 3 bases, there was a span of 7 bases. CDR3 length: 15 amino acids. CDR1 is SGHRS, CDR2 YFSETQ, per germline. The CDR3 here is CASSLGTDYNSPLHF. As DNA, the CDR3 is TGCGCCAGCAGCTTGGGGACGGACTATAATTCACCCCTCCACTTT.

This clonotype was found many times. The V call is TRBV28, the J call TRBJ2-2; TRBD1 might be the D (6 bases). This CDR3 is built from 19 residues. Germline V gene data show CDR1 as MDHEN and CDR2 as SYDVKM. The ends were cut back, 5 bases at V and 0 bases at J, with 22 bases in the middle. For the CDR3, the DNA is TGTGCCAGCAGTCTCTCGAGTTCCTCGGACAGCCCGAACACCGGGGAGCTGTTTTTT. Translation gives CASSLSSSSDSPNTGELFF.

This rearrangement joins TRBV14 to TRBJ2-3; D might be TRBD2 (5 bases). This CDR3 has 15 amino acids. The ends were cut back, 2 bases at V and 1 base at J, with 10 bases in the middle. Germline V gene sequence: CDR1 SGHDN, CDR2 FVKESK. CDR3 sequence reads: CASSQLALGTDTQYF. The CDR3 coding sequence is TGTGCCAGCAGCCAACTAGCCCTGGGCACAGATACGCAGTATTTT.

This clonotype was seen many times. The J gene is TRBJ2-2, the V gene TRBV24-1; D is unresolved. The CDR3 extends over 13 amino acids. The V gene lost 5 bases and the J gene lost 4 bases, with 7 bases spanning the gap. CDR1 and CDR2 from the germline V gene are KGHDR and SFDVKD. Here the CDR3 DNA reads TGTGCCACCAGTGCAGCAGCCACCGGGGAGCTGTTTTTT. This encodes CATSAAATGELFF.

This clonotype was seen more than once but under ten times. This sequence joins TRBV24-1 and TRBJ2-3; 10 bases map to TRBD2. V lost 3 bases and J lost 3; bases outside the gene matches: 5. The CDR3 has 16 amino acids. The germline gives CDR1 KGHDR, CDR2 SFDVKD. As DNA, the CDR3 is TGTGCCACCAGTGATATGTCTAGCGGGAGAACAGATACGCAGTATTTT. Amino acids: CATSDMSSGRTDTQYF.